This T cell receptor (beta chain) was identified during a study of siplizumab effects on memory and regulatory T cells. This CDR3 region has 14 residues. The ends lost 3 bases at V and 4 bases at J; junction bases unmatched: 4. Germline CDR1 is LNHDA and CDR2 is SQIVND (reference sequence). Study observations and caveats: Apparently more diverse than memory cells, naive T cells also seemed major alloresponse contributors. Solely a minor proportion of alloreactive clones could be assigned to unstimulated subsets.

With respect to this clone: The antigen is unknown.

Sequencing was performed with immunoSEQ multiplex PCR; in TCRdb, only in-frame clones are kept and a portion is missing. The profile shows approximately 94,000 clones, 91% of them singletons. This chain connects TRBV19 to TRBJ2-5, with 8 bases lining up with TRBD2. The sequencing sample was made of CD4+ T cells sorted from blood. This clonotype originated in a human donor in good health. CDR3 in DNA: TGTGCCAGTAGTATTGCGGGGGGTCGAGAGACCCAGTACTTC. Translating gives CASSIAGGRETQYF.